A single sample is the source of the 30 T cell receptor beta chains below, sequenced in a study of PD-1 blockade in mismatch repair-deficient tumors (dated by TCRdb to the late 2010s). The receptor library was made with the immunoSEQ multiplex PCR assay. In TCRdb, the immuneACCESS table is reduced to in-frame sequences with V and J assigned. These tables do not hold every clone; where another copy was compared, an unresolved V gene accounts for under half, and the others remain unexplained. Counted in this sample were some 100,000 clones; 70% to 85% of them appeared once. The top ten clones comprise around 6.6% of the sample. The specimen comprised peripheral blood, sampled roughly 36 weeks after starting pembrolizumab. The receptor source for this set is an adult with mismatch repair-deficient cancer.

The CDR3 bases are TGTGCCAGCAGCAAAGTGGGCATGAGCGGGGGCTGGGAGACCCAGTACTTC. Translating gives CASSKVGMSGGWETQYF. This chain connects TRBV21-1 to TRBJ2-5; the table gives TRBD2 as D, unverified against the DNA. TRBV21-1 is labeled a pseudogene. CDR3 length: 17 amino acids.

DNA of the CDR3: TGTGCCAGCAGCCAAGCACAGCGGTCTAGCACAGATACGCAGTATTTT. Translating gives CASSQAQRSSTDTQYF. V is TRBV14 and J is TRBJ2-3; TRBD2 might be the D (5 bases). Between the trimmed V and J ends, which lost 1 base and 0 bases, there was a span of 11 bases. This CDR3 spans 16 amino acids. In germline, CDR1 is SGHDN, CDR2 FVKESK.

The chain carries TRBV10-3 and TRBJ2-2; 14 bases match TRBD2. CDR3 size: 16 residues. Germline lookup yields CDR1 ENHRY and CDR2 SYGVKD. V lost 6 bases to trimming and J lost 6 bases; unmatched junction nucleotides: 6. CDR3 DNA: TGTGCCATCAGGGGACTAGCGGGAGAAGGAGCCGGGGAGCTGTTTTTT. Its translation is CAIRGLAGEGAGELFF.

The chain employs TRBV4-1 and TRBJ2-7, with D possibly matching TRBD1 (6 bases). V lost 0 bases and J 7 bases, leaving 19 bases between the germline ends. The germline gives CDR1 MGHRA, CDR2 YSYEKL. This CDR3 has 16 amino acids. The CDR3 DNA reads TGCGCCAGCAGCCAAGATCAGGGCAGGGGTATTGAAGAGCAGTACTTC. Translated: CASSQDQGRGIEEQYF.

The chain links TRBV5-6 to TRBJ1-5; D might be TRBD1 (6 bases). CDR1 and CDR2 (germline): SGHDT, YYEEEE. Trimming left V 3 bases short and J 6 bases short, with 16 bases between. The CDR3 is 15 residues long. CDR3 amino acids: CASSWWGWGLQPQHF. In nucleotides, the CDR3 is TGTGCCAGCAGCTGGTGGGGTTGGGGGCTTCAGCCCCAGCATTTT.

For the CDR3, the DNA is TGTGCCAGCAGTGTTCTTCTAGAGCGCCCCGGGGAGCTGTTTTTT. This sequence encodes CASSVLLERPGELFF. The V gene is TRBV2, the J gene TRBJ2-2; D not certain. Germline values: CDR1 SNHLY, CDR2 FYNNEI. V shed 4 bases and J shed 6 bases, with 15 bases lying between them. This CDR3 is built from 15 residues.

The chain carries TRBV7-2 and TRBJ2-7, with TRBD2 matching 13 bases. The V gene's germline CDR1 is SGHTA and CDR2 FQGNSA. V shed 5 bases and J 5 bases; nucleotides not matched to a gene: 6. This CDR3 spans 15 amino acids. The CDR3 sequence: CASSAVTSGRNEQYF. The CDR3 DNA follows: TGTGCCAGCAGCGCGGTGACTAGCGGGAGGAACGAGCAGTACTTC.

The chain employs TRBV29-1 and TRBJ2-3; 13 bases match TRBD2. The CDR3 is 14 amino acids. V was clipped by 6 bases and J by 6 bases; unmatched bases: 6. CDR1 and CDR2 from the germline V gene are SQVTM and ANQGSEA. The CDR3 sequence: CSVGTSGTKDTQYF. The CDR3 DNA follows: TGCAGCGTCGGGACTAGCGGGACTAAGGATACGCAGTATTTT.

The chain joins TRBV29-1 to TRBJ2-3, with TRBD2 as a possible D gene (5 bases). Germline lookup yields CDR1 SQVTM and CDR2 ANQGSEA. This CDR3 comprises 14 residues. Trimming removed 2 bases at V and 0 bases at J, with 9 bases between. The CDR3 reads CSVERGQSTDTQYF. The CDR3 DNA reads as TGCAGCGTTGAAAGAGGGCAGAGCACAGATACGCAGTATTTT.

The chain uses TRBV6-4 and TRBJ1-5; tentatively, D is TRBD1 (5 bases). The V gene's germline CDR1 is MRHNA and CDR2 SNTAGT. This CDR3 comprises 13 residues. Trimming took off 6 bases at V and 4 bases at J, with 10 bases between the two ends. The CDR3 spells CASSATANQPQHF. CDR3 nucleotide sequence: TGTGCCAGCAGCGCGACAGCAAATCAGCCCCAGCATTTT.

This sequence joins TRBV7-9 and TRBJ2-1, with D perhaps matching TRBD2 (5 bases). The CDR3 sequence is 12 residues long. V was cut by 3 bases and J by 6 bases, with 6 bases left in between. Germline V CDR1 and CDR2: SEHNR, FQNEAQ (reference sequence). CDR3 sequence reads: CASSFGINEQFF. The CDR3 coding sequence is TGTGCCAGCAGCTTCGGGATCAATGAGCAGTTCTTC.

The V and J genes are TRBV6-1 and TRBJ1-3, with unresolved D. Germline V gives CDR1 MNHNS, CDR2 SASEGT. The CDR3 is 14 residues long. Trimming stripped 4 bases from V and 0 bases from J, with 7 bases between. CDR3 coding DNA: TGTGCCAGCAGTGCCCGGGACTCTGGAAACACCATATATTTT. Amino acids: CASSARDSGNTIYF.

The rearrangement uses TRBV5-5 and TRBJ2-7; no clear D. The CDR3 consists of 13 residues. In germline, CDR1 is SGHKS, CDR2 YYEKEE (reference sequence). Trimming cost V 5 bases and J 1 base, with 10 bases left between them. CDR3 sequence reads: CASRWISSYEQYF. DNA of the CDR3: TGTGCCAGCAGATGGATCTCATCCTACGAGCAGTACTTC.

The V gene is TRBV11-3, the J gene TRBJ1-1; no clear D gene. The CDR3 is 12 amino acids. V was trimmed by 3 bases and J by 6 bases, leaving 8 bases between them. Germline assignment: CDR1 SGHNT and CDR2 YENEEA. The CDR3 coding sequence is TGTGCCAGCAGCTTTGGGGTTGCTGAAGCTTTCTTT. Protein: CASSFGVAEAFF.

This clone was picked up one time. CDR3 amino acids: CASSQDFSSFYNEQFF. As DNA, the CDR3 is TGTGCCAGCAGCCAAGATTTCTCGTCTTTCTACAATGAGCAGTTCTTC. V is TRBV4-2 and J is TRBJ2-1; D uncertain. V was shortened by 0 bases and J by 3 bases, with 12 bases between the two germline ends. This CDR3 has 16 amino acids. Germline CDR1 LGHNA, CDR2 YNFKEQ.

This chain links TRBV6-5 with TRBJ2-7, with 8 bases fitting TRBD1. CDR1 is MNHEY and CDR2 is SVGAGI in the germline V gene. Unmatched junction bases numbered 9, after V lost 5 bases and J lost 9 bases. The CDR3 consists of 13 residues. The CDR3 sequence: CASSGRTGRRQYF. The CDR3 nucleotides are TGTGCCAGCAGTGGCAGGACAGGGAGGAGGCAGTACTTC.

CDR3 DNA: TGTGCCAGCAGGGAAGGGGCAAACACCGGGGAGCTGTTTTTT. Encoded protein: CASREGANTGELFF. The chain uses TRBV7-3 and TRBJ2-2, with D maybe TRBD1 (5 bases). The germline gives CDR1 SGHTA, CDR2 FQGTGA. Trimming took 6 bases from V and 2 from J, leaving 10 bases between them. There are 14 residues in the CDR3.

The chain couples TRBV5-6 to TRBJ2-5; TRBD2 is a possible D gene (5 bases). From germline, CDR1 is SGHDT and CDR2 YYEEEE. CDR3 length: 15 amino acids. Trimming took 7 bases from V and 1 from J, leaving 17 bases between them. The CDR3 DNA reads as TGTGCCAGCCACATACGGGGTTTCGGCCAAGAGACCCAGTACTTC. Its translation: CASHIRGFGQETQYF.

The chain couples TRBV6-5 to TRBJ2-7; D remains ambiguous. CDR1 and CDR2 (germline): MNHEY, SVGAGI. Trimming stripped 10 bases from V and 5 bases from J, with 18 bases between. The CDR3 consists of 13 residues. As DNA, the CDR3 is TGTGCCACTCGTCGGCAGCCAGTAGACGAGCAGTACTTC. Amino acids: CATRRQPVDEQYF.

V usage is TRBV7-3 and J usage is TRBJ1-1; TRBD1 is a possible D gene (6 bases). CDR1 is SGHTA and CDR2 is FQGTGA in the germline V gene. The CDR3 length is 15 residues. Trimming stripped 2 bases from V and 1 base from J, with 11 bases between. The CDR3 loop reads CASSLQGWGNTEAFF. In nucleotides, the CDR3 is TGTGCCAGCAGCTTACAGGGGTGGGGGAACACTGAAGCTTTCTTT.

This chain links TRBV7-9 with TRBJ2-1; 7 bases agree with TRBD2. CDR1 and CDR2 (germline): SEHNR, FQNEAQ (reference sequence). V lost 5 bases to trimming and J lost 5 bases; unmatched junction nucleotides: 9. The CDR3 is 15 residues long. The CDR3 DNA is TGTGCCAGCAGCCGATTTGCGGGAGTACACAATGAGCAGTTCTTC. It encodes CASSRFAGVHNEQFF.

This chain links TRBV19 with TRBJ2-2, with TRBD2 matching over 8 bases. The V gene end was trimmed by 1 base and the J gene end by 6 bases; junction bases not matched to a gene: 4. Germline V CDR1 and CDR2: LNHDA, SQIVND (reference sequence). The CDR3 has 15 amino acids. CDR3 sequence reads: CASSIGGRPAGELFF. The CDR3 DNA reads TGTGCCAGTAGTATAGGCGGGAGGCCCGCCGGGGAGCTGTTTTTT.

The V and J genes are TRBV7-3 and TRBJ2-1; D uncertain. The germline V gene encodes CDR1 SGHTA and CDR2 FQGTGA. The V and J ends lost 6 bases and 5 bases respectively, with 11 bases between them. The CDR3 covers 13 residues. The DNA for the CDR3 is TGTGCCAGCAGTCCCGGGCCCAACAATGAGCAGTTCTTC. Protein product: CASSPGPNNEQFF.

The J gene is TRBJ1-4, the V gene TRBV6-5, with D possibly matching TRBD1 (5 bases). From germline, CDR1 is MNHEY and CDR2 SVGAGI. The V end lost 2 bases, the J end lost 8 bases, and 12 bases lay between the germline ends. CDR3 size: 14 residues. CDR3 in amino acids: CASSYPDSFEKLFF. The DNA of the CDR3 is TGTGCCAGCAGTTACCCCGACAGTTTCGAAAAACTGTTTTTT.

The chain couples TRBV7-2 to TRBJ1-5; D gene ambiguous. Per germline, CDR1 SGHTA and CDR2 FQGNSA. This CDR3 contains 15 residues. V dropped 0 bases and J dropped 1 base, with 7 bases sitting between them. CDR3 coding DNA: TGTGCCAGCAGCTTAGCGGGTGGAAGCAATCAGCCCCAGCATTTT. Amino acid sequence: CASSLAGGSNQPQHF.

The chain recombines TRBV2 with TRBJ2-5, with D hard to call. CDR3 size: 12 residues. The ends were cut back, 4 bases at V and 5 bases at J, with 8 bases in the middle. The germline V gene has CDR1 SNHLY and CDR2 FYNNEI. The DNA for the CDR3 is TGTGCCAGCAGTGGCTACGGGGAGACCCAGTACTTC. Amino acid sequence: CASSGYGETQYF. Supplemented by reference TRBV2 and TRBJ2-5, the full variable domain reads EPEVTQTPSHQVTQMGQEVILRCVPISNHLYFYWYRQILGQKVEFLVSFYNNEISEKSEIFDDQFSVERPDGSNFTLKIRSTKLEDSAMYFCASSGYGETQYFGPGTRLLVL.

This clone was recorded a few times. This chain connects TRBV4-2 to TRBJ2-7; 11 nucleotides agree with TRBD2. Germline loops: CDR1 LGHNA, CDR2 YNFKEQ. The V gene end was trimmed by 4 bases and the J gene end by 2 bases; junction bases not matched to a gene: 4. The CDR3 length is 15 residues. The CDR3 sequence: CASSRGLAETYEQYF. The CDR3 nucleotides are TGTGCCAGCAGCCGGGGACTAGCGGAGACCTACGAGCAGTACTTC.

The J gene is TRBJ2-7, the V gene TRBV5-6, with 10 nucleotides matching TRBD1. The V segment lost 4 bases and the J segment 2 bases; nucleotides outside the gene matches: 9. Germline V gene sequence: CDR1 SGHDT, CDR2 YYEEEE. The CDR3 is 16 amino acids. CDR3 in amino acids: CASSGLGQGGPYEQYF. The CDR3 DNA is TGTGCCAGCAGCGGGTTAGGACAGGGGGGACCCTACGAGCAGTACTTC. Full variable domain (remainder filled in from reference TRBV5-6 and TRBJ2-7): DAGVTQSPTHLIKTRGQQVTLRCSPKSGHDTVSWYQQALGQGPQFIFQYYEEEERQRGNFPDRFSGHQFPNYSSELNVNALLLGDSALYLCASSGLGQGGPYEQYFGPGTRLTVT.

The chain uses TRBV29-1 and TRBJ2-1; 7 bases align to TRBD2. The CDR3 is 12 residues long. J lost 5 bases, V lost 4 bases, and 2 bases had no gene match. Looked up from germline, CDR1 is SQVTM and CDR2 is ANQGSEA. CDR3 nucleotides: TGCAGCGTTGGACTAGCCCACAATGAGCAGTTCTTC. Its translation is CSVGLAHNEQFF.

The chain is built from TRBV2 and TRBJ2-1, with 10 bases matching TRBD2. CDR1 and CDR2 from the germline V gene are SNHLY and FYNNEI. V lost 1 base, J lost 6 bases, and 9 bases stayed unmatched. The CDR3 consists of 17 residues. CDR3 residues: CASSEERALAGANEQFF. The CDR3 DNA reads TGTGCCAGCAGTGAAGAGAGGGCGCTAGCGGGAGCCAATGAGCAGTTCTTC.